This TCR beta chain was sequenced in a study of T cell responses to AZD1222 COVID-19 vaccine. Broader study findings: The peak T cell response came first, and repertoires were sampled only after it. Spike-specific TCR breadth rose after two AZD1222 doses, and depth rose as well. Most donors were white British, females outnumbered males, and clonal diversity was possibly underestimated.

The repertoire was sequenced with immunoSEQ multiplex PCR; TCRdb's copy has only in-frame clones and lacks some. The data contain roughly 130,000 clones, roughly 88% of them singletons. Of note for this clone: Its specificity is not known.

Germline lookup yields CDR1 SGHNT and CDR2 YYREEE (reference sequence). V lost 5 bases to trimming and J lost 6 bases; unmatched junction nucleotides: 9. CDR3 length: 16 amino acids. This sequence was found in an adult in good health. V usage is TRBV5-4 and J usage is TRBJ1-6; 9 nucleotides agree with TRBD1. This material consisted of peripheral blood, taken on day 0 of AZD1222 vaccination. The CDR3 bases are TGTGCCAGCAGTAGAGAATCGACAGGGGGTAATTCACCCCTCCACTTT. Its protein is CASSRESTGGNSPLHF.